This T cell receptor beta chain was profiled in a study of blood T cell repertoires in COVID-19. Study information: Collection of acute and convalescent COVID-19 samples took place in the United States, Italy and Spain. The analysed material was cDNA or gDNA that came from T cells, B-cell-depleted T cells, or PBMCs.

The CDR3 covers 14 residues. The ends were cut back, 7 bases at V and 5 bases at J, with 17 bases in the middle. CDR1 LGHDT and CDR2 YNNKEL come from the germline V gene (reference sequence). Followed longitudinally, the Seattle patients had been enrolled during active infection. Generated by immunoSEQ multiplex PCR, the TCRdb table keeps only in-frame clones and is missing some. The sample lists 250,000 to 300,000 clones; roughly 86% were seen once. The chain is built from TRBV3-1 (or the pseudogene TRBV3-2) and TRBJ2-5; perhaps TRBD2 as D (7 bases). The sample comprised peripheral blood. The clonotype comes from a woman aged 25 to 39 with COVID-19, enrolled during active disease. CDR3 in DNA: TGTGCCAGCAACCATGGGGGGGCCGGGGAGACCCAGTACTTC. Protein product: CASNHGGAGETQYF.